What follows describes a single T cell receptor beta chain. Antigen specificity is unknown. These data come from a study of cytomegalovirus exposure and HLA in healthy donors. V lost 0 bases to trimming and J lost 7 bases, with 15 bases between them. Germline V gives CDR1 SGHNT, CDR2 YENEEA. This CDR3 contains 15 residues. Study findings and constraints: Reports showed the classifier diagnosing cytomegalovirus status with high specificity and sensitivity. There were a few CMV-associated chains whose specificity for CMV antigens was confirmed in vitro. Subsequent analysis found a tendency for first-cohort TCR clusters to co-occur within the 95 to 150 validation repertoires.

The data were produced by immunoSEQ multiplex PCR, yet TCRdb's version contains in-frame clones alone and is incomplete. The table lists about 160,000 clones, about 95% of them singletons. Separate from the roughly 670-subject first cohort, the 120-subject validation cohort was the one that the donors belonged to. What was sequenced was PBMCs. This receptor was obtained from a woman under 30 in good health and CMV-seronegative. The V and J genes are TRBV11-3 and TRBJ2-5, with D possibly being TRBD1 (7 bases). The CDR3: CASSLDGGQGGTQYF. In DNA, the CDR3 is TGTGCCAGCAGCTTAGATGGAGGGCAGGGGGGGACCCAGTACTTC.